This T cell receptor (beta chain) is drawn from a study of human T cells and chemical hapten exposure. The time point is: patch test 3, about 24 weeks after DPC sensitization. Treatment defined: therapeutic diphenylcyclopropenone sensitization with weekly scalp DPC. Patients had alopecia, were aged 18 to 70, and were not pregnant. Germline loops: CDR1 SGHRS, CDR2 YFSETQ. CDR3 size: 14 residues. Unmatched junction bases numbered 1, after V lost 4 bases and J lost 0 bases. The library labeled individual cDNA molecules by adding unique molecular identifiers to them. Each CDR3 protein is one row after TCRdb ran MiXCR on the RACE reads. Here the sample spans more than 45,000 distinct CDR3 sequences, 9.5% to 15% being singletons.

The source of this sequence is a young man with alopecia areata. Some clones in this sample may be carry-over from other donors' samples. The source material was whole blood, sampled in connection with sensitization to the hapten diphenylcyclopropenone (DPC). This chain uses TRBV5-1 with TRBJ1-3; 7 bases are shared with TRBD1. The DNA for the CDR3 is TGCGCCAGCAGCGGGGACAGCTCTGGAAACACCATATATTTT. Protein sequence: CASSGDSSGNTIYF.